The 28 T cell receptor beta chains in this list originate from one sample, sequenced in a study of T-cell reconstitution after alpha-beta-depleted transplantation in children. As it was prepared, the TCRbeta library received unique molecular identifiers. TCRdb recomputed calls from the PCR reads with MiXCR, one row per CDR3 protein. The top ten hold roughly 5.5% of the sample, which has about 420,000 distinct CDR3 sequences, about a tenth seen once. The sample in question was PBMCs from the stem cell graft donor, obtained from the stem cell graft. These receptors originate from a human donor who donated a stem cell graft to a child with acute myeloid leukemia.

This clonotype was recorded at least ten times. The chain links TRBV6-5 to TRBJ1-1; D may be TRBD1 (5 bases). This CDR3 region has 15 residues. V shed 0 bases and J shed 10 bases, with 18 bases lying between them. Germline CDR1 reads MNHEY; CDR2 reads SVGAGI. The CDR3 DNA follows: TGTGCCAGCAGTTACTCGATCGCGACAGACGGTCTAGCTTTCTTT. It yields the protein CASSYSIATDGLAFF.

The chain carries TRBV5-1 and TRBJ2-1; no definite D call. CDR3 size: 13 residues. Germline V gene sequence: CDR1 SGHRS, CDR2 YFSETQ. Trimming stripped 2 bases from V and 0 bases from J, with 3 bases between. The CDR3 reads CASSFISYNEQFF. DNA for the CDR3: TGCGCCAGCAGCTTTATCTCCTACAATGAGCAGTTCTTC.

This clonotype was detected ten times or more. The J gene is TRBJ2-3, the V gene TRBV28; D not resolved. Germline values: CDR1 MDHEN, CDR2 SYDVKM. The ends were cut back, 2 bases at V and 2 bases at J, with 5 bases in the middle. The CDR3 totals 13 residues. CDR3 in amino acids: CASSLQVTDTQYF. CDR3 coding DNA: TGTGCCAGCAGTTTACAGGTCACAGATACGCAGTATTTT.

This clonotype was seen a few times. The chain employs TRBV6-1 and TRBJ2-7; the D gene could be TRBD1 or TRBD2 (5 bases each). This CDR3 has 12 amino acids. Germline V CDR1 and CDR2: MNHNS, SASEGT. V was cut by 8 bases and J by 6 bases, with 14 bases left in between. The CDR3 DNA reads TGTGCCAGCGGCAGCTGGGGGACCGAGCAGTACGTC. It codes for CASGSWGTEQYV.

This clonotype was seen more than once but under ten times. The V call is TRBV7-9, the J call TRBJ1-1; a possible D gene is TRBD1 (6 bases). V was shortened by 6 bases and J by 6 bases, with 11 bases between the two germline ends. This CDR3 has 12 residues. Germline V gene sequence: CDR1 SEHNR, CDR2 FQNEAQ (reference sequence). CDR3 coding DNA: TGTGCCAGCAGACCTACAGGGCCTGAAGCTTTCTTT. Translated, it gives CASRPTGPEAFF.

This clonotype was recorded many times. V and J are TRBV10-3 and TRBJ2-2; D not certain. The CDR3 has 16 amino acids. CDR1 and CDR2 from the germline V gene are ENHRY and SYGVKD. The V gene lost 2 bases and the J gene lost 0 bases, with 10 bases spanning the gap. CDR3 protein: CAISEDGFANTGELFF. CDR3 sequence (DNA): TGTGCCATCAGTGAGGACGGGTTCGCGAACACCGGGGAGCTGTTTTTT.

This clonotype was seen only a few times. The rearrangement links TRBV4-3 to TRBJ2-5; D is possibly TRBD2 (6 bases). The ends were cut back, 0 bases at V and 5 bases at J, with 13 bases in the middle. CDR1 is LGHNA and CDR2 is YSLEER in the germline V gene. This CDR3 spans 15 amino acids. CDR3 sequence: CASSQDRGSSETQYF. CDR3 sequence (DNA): TGCGCCAGCAGCCAAGATCGGGGGAGCTCGGAGACCCAGTACTTC.

The CDR3 nucleotides are TGTGCCAGCAGCGCAGGGAATTTTGAGCCCCCGGCCGAGCAGTACTTC. This codes for CASSAGNFEPPAEQYF. The V and J genes are TRBV9 and TRBJ2-7; D may be TRBD1 (5 bases). This CDR3 region has 16 residues. Trimming shortened V by 3 bases and J by 6 bases, and 22 bases separated the two germline ends. Looked up from germline, CDR1 is SGDLS and CDR2 is YYNGEE.

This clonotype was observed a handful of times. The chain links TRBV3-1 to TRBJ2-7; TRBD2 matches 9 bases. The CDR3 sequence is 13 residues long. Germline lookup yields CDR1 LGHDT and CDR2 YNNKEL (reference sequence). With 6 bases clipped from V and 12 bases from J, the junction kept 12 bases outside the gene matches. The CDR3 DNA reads TGTGCCAGCAGTCGCACAGGGACTAGCATTGTGTACGTC. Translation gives CASSRTGTSIVYV.

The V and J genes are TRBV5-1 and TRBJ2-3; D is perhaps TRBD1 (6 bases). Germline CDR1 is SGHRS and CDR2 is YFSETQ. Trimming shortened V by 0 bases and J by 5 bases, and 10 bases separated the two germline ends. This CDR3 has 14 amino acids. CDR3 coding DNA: TGCGCCAGCAGCTTGGGAAACAGGGTAGATACGCAGTATTTT. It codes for CASSLGNRVDTQYF.

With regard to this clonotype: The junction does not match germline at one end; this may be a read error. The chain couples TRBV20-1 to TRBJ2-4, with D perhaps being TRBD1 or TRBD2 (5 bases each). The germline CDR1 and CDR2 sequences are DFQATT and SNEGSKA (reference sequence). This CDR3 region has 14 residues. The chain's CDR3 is CCARDGRGRGIQYF. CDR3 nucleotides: TGCTGTGCTAGAGATGGTAGGGGCCGGGGCATTCAGTACTTC.

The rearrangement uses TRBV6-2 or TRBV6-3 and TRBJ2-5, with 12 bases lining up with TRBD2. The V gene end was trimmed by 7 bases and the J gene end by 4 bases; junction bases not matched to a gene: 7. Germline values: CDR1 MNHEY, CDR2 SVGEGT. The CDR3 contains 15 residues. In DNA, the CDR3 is TGTGCCAGCACCCCACTAGCGGGAGGCCTAGAGACCCAGTACTTC. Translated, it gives CASTPLAGGLETQYF.

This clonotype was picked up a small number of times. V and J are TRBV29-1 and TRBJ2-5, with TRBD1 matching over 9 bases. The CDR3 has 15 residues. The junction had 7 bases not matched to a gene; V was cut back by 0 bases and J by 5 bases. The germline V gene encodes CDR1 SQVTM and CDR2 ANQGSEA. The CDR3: CSVEDDWGTGETQYF. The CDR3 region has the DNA TGCAGCGTTGAAGATGATTGGGGGACAGGGGAGACCCAGTACTTC. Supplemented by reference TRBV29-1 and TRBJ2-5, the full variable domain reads SAVISQKPSRDICQRGTSLTIQCQVDSQVTMMFWYRQQPGQSLTLIATANQGSEATYESGFVIDKFPISRPNLTFSTLTVSNMSPEDSSIYLCSVEDDWGTGETQYFGPGTRLLVL.

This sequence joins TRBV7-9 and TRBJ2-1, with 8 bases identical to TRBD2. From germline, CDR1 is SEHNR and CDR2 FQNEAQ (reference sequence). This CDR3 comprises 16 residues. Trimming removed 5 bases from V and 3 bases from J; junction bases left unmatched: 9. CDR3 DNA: TGTGCCAGCAGCCCAATAGCGGGGAGCCGCTACAATGAGCAGTTCTTC. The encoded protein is CASSPIAGSRYNEQFF. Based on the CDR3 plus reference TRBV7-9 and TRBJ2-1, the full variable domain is DTGVSQNPRHKITKRGQNVTFRCDPISEHNRLYWYRQTLGQGPEFLTYFQNEAQLEKSRLLSDRFSAERPKGSFSTLEIQRTEQGDSAMYLCASSPIAGSRYNEQFFGPGTRLTVL.

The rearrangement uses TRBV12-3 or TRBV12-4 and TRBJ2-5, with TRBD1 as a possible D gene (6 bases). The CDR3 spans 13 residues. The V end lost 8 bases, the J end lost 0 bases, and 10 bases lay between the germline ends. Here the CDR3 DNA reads TGTGCCAGCTGTTGGACAGACCAAGAGACCCAGTACTTC. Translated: CASCWTDQETQYF.

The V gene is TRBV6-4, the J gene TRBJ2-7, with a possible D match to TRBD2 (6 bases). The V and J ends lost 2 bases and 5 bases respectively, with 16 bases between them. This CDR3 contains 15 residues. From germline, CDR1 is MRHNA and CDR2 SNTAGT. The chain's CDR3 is CASSDPPPGEHEQYV. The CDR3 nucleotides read TGTGCCAGCAGTGACCCACCCCCGGGGGAGCACGAGCAGTACGTC.

CDR3 protein: CASSLRQGRTEAFF. For the CDR3, the DNA is TGCGCCAGCAGCCTTAGACAGGGCCGAACTGAAGCTTTCTTT. V usage is TRBV5-1 and J usage is TRBJ1-1; 7 bases map to TRBD1. Germline V CDR1 and CDR2: SGHRS, YFSETQ. This CDR3 has 14 amino acids. V lost 4 bases, J lost 5 bases, and 8 bases stayed unmatched.

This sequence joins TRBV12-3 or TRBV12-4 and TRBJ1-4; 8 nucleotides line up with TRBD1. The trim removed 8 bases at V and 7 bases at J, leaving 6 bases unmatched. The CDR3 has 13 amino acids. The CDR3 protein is CASRNGQGEKLFF. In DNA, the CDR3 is TGTGCCAGCCGGAACGGACAGGGTGAAAAACTGTTTTTT.

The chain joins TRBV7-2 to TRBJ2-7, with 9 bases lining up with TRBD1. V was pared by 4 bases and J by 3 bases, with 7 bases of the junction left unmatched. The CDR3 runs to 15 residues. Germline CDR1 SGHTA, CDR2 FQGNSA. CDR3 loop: CASSYATGGRYEQYF. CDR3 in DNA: TGTGCCAGCAGCTACGCGACAGGGGGACGCTACGAGCAGTACTTC. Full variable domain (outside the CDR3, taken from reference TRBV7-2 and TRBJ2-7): GAGVSQSPSNKVTEKGKDVELRCDPISGHTALYWYRQSLGQGLEFLIYFQGNSAPDKSGLPSDRFSAERTGGSVSTLTIQRTQQEDSAVYLCASSYATGGRYEQYFGPGTRLTVT.

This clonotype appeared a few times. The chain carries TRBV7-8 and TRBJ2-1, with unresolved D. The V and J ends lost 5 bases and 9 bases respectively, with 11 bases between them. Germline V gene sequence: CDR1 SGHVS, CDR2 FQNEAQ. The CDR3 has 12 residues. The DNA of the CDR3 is TGTGCCAGCAGCACCTCCCACACTGAGCAGTTCTTC. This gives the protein CASSTSHTEQFF.

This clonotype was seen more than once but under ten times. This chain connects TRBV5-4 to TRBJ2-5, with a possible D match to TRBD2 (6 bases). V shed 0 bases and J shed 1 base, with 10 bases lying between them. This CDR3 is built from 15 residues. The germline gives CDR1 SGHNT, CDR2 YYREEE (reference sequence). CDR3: CASSLGDSGQETQYF. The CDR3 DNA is TGTGCCAGCAGCTTGGGGGATAGCGGCCAAGAGACCCAGTACTTC.

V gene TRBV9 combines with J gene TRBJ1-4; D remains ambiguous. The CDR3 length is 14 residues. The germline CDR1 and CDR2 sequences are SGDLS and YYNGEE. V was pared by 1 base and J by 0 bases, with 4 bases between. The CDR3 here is CASSVSATNEKLFF. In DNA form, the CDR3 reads TGTGCCAGCAGCGTATCGGCAACTAATGAAAAACTGTTTTTT.

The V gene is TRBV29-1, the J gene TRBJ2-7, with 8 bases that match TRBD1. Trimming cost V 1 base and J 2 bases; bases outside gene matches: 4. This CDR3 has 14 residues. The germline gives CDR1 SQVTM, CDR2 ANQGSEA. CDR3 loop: CSVEGGDRTYEQYF. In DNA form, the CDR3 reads TGCAGCGTTGAAGGAGGGGACAGGACCTACGAGCAGTACTTC.

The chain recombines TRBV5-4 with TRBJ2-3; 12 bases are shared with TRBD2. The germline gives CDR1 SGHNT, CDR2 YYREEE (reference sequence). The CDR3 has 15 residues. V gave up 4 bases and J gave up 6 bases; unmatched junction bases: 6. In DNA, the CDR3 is TGTGCCAGCAGCGACGCTAGCGGGAGGGTGGATACGCAGTATTTT. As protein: CASSDASGRVDTQYF.

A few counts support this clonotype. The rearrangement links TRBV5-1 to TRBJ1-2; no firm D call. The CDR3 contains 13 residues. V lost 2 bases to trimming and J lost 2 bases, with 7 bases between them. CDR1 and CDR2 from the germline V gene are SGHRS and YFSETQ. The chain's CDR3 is CASSFAENYGYTF. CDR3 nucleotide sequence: TGCGCCAGCAGCTTTGCAGAGAACTATGGCTACACCTTC.

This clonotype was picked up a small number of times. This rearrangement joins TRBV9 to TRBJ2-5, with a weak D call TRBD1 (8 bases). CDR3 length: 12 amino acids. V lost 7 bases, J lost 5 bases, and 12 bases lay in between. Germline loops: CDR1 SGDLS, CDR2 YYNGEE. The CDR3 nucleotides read TGTGCCAGCGACAGGGGAGGGGAGACCCAGTACTTC. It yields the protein CASDRGGETQYF.

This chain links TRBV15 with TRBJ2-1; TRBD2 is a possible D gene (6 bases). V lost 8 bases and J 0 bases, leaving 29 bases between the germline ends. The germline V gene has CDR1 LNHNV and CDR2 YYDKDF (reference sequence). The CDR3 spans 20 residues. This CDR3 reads CATADSLGSGAPNSYNEQFF. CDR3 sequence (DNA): TGTGCCACCGCTGATAGTTTGGGTAGCGGCGCACCGAACTCCTACAATGAGCAGTTCTTC.

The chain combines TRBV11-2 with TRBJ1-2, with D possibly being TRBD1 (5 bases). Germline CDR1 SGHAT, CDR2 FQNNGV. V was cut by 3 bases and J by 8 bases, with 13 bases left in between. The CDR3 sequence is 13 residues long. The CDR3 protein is CASSFRQRRGYTF. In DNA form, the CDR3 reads TGTGCCAGCAGCTTCCGACAGAGAAGGGGCTACACCTTC.